This passage covers 3 T cell receptor beta chains from one sample sequenced in a study of T cell responses to AZD1222 COVID-19 vaccine. Profiled with immunoSEQ multiplex PCR; TCRdb holds only in-frame clones, not every one. The sample yields fewer than 90,000 clones, about 89% seen once. The sequences come from peripheral blood, collected 28 days after the second AZD1222 dose. These receptors were obtained from an adult who received the AZD1222 COVID-19 vaccine.

V gene TRBV6-5 combines with J gene TRBJ1-2, with unresolved D. This CDR3 has 13 residues. V lost 4 bases and J lost 2, with 8 bases in between. Per the germline V gene, CDR1 is MNHEY and CDR2 is SVGAGI. CDR3 region: CASSLGLNYGYTF. CDR3 bases: TGTGCCAGCAGTTTGGGGTTAAACTATGGCTACACCTTC.

V and J are TRBV2 and TRBJ1-6; 10 bases align to TRBD1. CDR3 size: 16 residues. The V and J ends lost 5 bases and 4 bases, in that order; junction bases with no gene match: 5. CDR1 SNHLY and CDR2 FYNNEI come from the germline V gene. In nucleotides, the CDR3 is TGTGCCAGCAGTAAGGACAGGGGGACTTATAATTCACCCCTCCACTTT. It translates to CASSKDRGTYNSPLHF.

The rearrangement links TRBV4-1 to TRBJ2-6, with unresolved D. Looked up from germline, CDR1 is MGHRA and CDR2 is YSYEKL. V lost 1 base, J lost 0 bases, and 4 bases lay in between. The CDR3 consists of 15 residues. In nucleotides, the CDR3 is TGCGCCAGCAGCCAAGTTCCCTCTGGGGCCAACGTCCTGACTTTC. It specifies CASSQVPSGANVLTF.